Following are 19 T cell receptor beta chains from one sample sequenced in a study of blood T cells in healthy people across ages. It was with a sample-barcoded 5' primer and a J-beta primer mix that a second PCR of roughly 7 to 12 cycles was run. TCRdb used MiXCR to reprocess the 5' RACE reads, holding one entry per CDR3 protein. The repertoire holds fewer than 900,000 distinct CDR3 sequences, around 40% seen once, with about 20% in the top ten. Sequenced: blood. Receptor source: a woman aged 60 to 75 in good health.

CDR3 region: CASSDGAGNVLHEQFF. DNA for the CDR3: TGTGCCAGCAGTGATGGGGCAGGGAACGTGTTACATGAGCAGTTCTTC. The chain couples TRBV2 to TRBJ2-1; D perhaps matches TRBD1 (5 bases). V was clipped by 3 bases and J by 8 bases, with 20 bases between them. CDR3 length equals 16 residues. Germline V gene lookup returns CDR1 SNHLY and CDR2 FYNNEI.

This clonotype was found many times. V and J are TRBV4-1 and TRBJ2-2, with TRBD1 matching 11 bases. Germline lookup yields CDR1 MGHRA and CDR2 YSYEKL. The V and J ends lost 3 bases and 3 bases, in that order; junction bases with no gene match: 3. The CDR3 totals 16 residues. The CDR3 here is CASSQLGQGDTGELFF. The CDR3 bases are TGCGCCAGCAGCCAGCTGGGACAGGGGGACACCGGGGAGCTGTTTTTT.

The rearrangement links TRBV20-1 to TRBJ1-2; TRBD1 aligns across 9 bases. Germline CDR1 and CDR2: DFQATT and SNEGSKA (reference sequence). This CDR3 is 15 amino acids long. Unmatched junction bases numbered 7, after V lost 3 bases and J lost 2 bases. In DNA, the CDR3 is TGCAGTGCTAGCGATGCAGGACAGGGGAACTATGGCTACACCTTC. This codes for CSASDAGQGNYGYTF.

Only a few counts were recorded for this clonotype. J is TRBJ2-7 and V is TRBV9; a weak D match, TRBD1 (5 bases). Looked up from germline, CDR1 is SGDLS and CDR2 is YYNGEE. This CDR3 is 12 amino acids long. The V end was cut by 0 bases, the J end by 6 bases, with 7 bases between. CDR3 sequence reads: CASSVDQGEQYF. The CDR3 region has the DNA TGTGCCAGCAGCGTAGACCAGGGCGAGCAGTACTTC.

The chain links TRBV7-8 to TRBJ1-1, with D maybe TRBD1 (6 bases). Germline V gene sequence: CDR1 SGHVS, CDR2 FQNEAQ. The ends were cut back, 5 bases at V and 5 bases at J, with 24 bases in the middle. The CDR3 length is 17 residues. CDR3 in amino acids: CASSRSGAGSLRTEAFF. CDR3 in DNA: TGTGCCAGCAGCCGATCGGGGGCTGGGTCTTTGAGAACTGAAGCTTTCTTT.

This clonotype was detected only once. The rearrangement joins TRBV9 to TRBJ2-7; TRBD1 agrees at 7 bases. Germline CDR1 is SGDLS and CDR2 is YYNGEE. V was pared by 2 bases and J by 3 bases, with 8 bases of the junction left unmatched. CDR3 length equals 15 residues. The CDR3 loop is CASSVSGDSNYEQYF. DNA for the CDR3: TGTGCCAGCAGCGTCTCAGGGGACAGCAACTACGAGCAGTACTTC.

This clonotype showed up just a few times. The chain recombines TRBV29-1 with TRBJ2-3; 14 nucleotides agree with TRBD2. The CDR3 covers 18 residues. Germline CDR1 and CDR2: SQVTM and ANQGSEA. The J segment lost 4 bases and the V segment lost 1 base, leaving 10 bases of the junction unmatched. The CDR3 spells CSVEALTSGGASADTQYF. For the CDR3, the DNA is TGCAGCGTTGAAGCCCTGACTAGCGGGGGGGCGTCTGCAGATACGCAGTATTTT.

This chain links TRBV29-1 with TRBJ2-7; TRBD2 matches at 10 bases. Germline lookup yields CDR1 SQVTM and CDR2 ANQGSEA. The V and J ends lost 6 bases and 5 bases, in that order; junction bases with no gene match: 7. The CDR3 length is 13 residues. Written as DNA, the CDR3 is TGCAGCGTCATGACAGGGACTAGCGACGAGCAGTACTTC. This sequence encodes CSVMTGTSDEQYF.

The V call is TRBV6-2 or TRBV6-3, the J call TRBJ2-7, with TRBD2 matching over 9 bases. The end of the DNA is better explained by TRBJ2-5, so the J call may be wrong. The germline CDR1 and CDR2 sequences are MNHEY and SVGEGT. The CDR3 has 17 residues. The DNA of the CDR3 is TGTGCCAGCAGCCCCGGGACTAGCAGGATAACAACGGAGACCCAGTACTTC. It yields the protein CASSPGTSRITTETQYF.

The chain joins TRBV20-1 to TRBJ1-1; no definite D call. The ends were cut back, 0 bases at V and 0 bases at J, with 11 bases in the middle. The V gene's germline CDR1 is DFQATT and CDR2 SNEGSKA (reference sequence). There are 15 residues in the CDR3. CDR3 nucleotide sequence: TGCAGTGCTAGAGATTTGCGGCTCATGAACACTGAAGCTTTCTTT. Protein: CSARDLRLMNTEAFF.

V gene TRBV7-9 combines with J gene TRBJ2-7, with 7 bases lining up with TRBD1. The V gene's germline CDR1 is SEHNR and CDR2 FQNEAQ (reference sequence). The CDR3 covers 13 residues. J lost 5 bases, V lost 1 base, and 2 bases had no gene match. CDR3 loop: CASSLDGTDEQYF. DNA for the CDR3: TGTGCCAGCAGCTTAGATGGGACAGACGAGCAGTACTTC.

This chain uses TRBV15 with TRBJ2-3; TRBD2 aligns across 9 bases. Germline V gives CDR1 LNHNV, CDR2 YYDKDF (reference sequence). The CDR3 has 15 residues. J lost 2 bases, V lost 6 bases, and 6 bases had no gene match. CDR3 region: CATRGLAGSTDTQYF. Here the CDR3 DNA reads TGTGCCACCAGGGGTCTAGCGGGGTCCACAGATACGCAGTATTTT.

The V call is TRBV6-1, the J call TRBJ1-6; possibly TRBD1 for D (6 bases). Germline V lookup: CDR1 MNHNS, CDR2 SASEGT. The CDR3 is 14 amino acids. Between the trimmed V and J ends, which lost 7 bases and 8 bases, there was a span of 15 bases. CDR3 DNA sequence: TGTGCCAGCAATCCATTCGGGGGCGATTCACCCCTCCACTTT. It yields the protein CASNPFGGDSPLHF.

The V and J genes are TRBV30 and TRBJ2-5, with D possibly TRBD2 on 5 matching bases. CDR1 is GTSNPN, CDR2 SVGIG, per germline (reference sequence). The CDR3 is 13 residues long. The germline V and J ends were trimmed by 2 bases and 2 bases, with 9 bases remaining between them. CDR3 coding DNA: TGTGCCTGGAGTCCGGCGGGTCAAGAGACCCAGTACTTC. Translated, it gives CAWSPAGQETQYF.

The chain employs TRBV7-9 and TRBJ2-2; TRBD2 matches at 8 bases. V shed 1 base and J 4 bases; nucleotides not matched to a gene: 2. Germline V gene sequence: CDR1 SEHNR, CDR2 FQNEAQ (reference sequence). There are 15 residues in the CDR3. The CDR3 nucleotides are TGTGCCAGCAGCTTAGGAGCGGGGGTCACCGGGGAGCTGTTTTTT. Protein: CASSLGAGVTGELFF.

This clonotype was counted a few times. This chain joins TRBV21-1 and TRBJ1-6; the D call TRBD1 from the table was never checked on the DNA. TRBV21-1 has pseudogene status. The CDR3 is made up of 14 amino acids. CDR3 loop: CASSADSGKSPLHF. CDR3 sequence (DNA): TGTGCCAGCAGCGCCGACAGTGGGAAATCACCCCTCCACTTT.

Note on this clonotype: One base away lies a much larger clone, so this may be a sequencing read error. CDR3 DNA: TGCAGTGCTAGGGGACTAGGCTACGAGCAGTTCTTC. The encoded protein is CSARGLGYEQFF. This chain joins TRBV20-1 and TRBJ2-1; TRBD2 aligns across 8 bases. This CDR3 contains 12 residues. CDR1 and CDR2 (germline): DFQATT, SNEGSKA (reference sequence). With 3 bases clipped from V and 10 bases from J, the junction kept 5 bases outside the gene matches.

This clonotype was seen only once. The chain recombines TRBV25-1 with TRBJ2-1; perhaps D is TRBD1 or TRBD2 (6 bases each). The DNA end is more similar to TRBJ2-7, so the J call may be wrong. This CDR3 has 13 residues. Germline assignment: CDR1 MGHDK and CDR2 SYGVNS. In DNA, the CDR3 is TGTGCCAGCAGCTTAGGGGGGTTGGATGAGCAGTACTTC. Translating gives CASSLGGLDEQYF.

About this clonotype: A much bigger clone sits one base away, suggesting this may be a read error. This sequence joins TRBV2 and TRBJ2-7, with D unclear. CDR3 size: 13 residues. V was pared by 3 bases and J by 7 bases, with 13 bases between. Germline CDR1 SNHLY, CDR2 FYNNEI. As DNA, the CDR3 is TGTGCCAGCAGTGATTTCGCCTACAATGAGCAGTACTTC. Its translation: CASSDFAYNEQYF.